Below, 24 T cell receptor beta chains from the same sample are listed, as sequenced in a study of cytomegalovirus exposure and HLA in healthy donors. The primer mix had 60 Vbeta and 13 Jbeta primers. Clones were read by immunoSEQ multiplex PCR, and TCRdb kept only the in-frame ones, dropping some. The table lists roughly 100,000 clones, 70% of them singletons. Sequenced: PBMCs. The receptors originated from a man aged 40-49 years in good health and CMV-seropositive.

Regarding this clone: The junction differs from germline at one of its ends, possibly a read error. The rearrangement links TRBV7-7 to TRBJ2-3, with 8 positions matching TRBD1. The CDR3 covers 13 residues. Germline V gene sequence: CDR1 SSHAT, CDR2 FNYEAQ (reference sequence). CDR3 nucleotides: TGTGCCAGCAGCCCCCAACAGGGGGATACACAGTATTTT. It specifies CASSPQQGDTQYF.

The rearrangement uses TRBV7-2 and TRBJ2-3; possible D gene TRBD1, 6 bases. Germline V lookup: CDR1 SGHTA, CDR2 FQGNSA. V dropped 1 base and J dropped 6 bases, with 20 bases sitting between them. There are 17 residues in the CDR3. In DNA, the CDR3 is TGTGCCAGCAGCTTAGAAACTACAGGGTGGGGGACGGATACGCAGTATTTT. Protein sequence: CASSLETTGWGTDTQYF.

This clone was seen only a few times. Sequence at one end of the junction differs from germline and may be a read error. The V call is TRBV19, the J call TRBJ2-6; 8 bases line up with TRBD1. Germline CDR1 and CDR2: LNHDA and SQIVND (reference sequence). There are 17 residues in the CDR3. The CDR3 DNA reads TGTGCCAGTAGTCTGGAGACAGGGGCCTCTGTGGCCAACGTCCTGACTTTC. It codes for CASSLETGASVANVLTF.

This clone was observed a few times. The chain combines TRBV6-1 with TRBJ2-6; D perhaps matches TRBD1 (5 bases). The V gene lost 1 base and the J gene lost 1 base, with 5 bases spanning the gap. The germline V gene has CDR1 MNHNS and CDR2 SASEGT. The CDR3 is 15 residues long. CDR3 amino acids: CASSEGTSGANVLTF. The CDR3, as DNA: TGTGCCAGCAGTGAAGGGACATCTGGGGCCAACGTCCTGACTTTC.

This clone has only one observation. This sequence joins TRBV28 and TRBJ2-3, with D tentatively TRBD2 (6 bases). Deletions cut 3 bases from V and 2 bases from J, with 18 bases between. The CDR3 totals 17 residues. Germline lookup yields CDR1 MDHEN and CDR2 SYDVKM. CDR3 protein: CASSFLGLPGNTDTQYF. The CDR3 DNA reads TGTGCCAGCAGTTTCTTGGGACTCCCGGGGAACACAGATACGCAGTATTTT.

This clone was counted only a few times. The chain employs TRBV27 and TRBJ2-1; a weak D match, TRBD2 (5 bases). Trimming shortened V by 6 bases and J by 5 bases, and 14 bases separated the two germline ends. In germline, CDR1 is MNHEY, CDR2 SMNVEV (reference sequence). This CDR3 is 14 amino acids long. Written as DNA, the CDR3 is TGTGCCAGCAGCCGCCCGGGGTTGCACAATGAGCAGTTCTTC. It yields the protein CASSRPGLHNEQFF.

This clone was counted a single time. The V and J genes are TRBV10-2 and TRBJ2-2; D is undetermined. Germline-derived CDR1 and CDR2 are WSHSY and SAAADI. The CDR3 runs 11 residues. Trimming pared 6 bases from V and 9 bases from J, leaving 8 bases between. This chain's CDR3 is CASSPERELFF. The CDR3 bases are TGCGCCAGCAGCCCAGAAAGGGAGCTGTTTTTT.

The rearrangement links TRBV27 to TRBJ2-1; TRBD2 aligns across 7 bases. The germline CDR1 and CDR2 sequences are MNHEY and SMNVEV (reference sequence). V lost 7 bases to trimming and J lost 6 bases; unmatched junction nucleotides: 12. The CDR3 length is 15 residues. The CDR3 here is CASTFGGGTANEQFF. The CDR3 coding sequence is TGTGCCAGCACCTTTGGGGGGGGGACGGCCAATGAGCAGTTCTTC.

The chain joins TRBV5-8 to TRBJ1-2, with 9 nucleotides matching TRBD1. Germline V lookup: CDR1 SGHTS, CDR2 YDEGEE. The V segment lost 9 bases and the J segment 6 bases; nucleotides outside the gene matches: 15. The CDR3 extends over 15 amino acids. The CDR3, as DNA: TGTGCCAACATACGGGACAGGGCCCTGAGTGATGGCTACACCTTC. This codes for CANIRDRALSDGYTF.

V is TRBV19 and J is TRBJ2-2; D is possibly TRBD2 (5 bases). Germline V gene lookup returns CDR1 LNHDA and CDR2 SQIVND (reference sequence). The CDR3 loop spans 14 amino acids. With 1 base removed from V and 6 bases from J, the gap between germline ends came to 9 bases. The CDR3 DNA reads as TGTGCCAGTAGTATAGGAGGGAGAGCCGGGGAGCTGTTTTTT. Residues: CASSIGGRAGELFF.

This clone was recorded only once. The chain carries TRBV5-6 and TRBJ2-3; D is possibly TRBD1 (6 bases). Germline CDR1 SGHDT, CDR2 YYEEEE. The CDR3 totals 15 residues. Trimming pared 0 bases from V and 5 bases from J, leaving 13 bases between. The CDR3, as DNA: TGTGCCAGCAGCTTGGCACTAGGGGGTTTAGATACGCAGTATTTT. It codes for CASSLALGGLDTQYF.

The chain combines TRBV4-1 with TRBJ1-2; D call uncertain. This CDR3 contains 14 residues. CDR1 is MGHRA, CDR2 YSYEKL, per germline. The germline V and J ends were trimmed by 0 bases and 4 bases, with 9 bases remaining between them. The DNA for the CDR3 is TGCGCCAGCAGCCAAGATTCCGGGAGCTATGGCTACACCTTC. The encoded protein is CASSQDSGSYGYTF.

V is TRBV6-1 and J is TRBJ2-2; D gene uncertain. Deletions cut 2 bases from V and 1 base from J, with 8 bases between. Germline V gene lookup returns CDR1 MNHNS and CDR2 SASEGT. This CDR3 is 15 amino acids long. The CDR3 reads CASSEMAGNTGELFF. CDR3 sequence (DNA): TGTGCCAGCAGTGAAATGGCAGGGAACACCGGGGAGCTGTTTTTT.

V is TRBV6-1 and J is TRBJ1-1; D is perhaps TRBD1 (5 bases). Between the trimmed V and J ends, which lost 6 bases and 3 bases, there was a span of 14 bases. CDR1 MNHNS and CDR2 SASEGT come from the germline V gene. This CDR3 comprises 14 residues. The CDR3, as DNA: TGTGCCAGCAGGGCCTTCGGGGGGGACACTGAAGCTTTCTTT. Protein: CASRAFGGDTEAFF.

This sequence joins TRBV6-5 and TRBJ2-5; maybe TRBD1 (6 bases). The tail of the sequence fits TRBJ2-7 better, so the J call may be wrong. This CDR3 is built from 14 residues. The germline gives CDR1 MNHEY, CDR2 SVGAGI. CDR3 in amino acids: CASSSPNRDYEQYF. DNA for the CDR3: TGTGCCAGCAGTTCCCCCAACAGGGACTACGAGCAGTACTTC.

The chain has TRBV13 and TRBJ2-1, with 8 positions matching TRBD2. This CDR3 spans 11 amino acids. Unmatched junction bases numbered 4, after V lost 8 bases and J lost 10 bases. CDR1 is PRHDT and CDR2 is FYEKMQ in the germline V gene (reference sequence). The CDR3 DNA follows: TGTGCCAGCCGATTAGCGGGAGAGCAGTTCTTC. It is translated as CASRLAGEQFF.

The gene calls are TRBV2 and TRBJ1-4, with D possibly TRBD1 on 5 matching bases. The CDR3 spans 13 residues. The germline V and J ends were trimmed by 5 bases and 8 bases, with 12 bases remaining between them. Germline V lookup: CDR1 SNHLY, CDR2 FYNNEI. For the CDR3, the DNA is TGTGCCAGCAGTACAGGCCCGTGGGAAAAACTGTTTTTT. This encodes CASSTGPWEKLFF.

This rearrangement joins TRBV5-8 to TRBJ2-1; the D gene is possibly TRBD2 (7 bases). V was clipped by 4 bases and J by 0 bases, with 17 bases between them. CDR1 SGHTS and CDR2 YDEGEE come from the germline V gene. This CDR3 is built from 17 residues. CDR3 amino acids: CASSRRGALGSYNEQFF. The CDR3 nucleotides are TGTGCCAGCAGCCGCCGGGGGGCTCTTGGCTCCTACAATGAGCAGTTCTTC.

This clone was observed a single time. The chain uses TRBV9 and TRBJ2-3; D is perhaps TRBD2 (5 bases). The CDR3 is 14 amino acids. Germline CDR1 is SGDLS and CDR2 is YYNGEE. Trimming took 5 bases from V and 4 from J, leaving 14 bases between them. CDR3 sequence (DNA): TGTGCCAGCAGTTTCCCGGACGGGGCAGATACGCAGTATTTT. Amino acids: CASSFPDGADTQYF.

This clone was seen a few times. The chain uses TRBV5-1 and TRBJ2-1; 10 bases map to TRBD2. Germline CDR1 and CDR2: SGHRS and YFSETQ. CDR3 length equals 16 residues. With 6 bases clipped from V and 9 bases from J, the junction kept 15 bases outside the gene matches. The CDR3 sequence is CASTPPGLAALGEQFF. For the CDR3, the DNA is TGCGCCAGCACCCCTCCCGGACTAGCGGCCTTGGGTGAGCAGTTCTTC.

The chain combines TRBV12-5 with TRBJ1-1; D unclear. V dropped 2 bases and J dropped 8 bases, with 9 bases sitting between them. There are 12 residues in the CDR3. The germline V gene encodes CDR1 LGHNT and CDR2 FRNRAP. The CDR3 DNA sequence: TGTGCTAGTGGTTTGACGGGAGCCGAAGCTTTCTTT. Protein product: CASGLTGAEAFF.

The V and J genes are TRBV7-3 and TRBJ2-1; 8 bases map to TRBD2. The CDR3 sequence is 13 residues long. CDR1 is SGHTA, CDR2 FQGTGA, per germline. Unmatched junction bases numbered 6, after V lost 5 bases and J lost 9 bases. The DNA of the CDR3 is TGTGCCAGCAGCGCCCGGACTAGCCGTGAGCAGTTCTTC. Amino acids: CASSARTSREQFF.

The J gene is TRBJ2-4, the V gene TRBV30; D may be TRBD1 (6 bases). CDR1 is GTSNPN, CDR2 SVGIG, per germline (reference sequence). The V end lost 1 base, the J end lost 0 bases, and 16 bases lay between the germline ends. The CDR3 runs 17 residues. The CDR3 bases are TGTGCCTGGAGTGACCGCAGGGGCCATGTAGCCAAAAACATTCAGTACTTC. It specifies CAWSDRRGHVAKNIQYF.

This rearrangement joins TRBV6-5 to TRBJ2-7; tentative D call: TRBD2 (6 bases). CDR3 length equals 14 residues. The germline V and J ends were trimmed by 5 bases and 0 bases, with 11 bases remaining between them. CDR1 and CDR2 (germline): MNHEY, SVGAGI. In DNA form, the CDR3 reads TGTGCCAGCAGTGGTGGGACTTCCTCCTACGAGCAGTACTTC. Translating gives CASSGGTSSYEQYF.